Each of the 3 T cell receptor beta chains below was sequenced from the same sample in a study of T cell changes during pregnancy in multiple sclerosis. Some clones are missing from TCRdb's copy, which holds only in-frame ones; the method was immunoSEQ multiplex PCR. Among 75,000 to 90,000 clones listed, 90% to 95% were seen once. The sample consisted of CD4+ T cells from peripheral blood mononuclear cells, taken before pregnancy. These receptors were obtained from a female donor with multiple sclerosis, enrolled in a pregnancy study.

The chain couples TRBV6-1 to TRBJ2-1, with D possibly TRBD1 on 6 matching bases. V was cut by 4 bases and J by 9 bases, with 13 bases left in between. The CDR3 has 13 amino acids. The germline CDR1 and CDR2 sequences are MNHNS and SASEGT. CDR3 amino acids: CASSGGPGFEQFF. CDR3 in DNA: TGTGCCAGCAGTGGGGGGCCGGGGTTTGAGCAGTTCTTC.

CDR3 in amino acids: CASSPGQGSSYEQYF. The CDR3 DNA is TGTGCCAGCTCACCCGGACAGGGAAGCTCCTACGAGCAGTACTTC. This chain uses TRBV18 with TRBJ2-7; 8 bases map to TRBD1. Germline trimming cut 3 bases from V and 0 bases from J; bases unmatched to any gene: 4. CDR3 length: 15 residues. In germline, CDR1 is KGHSH, CDR2 LQKENI. Based on the CDR3 plus reference TRBV18 and TRBJ2-7, the full variable domain is NAGVMQNPRHLVRRRGQEARLRCSPMKGHSHVYWYRQLPEEGLKFMVYLQKENIIDESGMPKERFSAEFPKEGPSILRIQQVVRGDSAAYFCASSPGQGSSYEQYFGPGTRLTVT.

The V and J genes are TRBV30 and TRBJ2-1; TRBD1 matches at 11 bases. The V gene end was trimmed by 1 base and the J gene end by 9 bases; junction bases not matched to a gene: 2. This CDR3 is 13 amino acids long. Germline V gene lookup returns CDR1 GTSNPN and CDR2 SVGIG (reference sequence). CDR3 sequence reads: CAWSGTGGSEQFF. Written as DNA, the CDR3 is TGTGCCTGGAGTGGGACAGGGGGCAGTGAGCAGTTCTTC.